Below, 6 T cell receptor beta chains from the same sample are listed, as sequenced in a study of CD8 T cells in Susac syndrome. With random hexamers, about 0.45 to 1 ug RNA was reverse transcribed. TCRdb fed the immunoSEQ multiplex PCR reads into MiXCR, producing one record per CDR3 protein. Found here are around 150,000 distinct CDR3 sequences, around 93% of them singletons; the top ten hold about 0.18%. The sequenced sample consisted of CD8+ T cells from PBMCs. These TCRs come from a human donor with Susac syndrome.

V and J are TRBV29-1 and TRBJ2-1; 10 positions agree with TRBD2. This CDR3 has 16 amino acids. Germline loops: CDR1 SQVTM, CDR2 ANQGSEA. The V segment lost 0 bases and the J segment 5 bases; nucleotides outside the gene matches: 7. The CDR3 DNA follows: TGCAGCGTTGAAGATCCCACTAGCGGGGTGGACAATGAGCAGTTCTTC. Translation gives CSVEDPTSGVDNEQFF.

This chain uses TRBV20-1 with TRBJ2-1, with D perhaps assigned TRBD1 or TRBD2 (5 bases each). The V gene lost 6 bases and the J gene lost 0 bases, with 15 bases spanning the gap. Germline lookup yields CDR1 DFQATT and CDR2 SNEGSKA (reference sequence). This CDR3 region has 15 residues. CDR3 loop: CSAPGTWSSYNEQFF. Written as DNA, the CDR3 is TGCAGTGCCCCGGGGACGTGGAGCTCCTACAATGAGCAGTTCTTC.

The chain couples TRBV15 to TRBJ2-5; tentatively, D is TRBD1 (6 bases). V was clipped by 2 bases and J by 11 bases, with 12 bases between them. Per germline, CDR1 LNHNV and CDR2 YYDKDF (reference sequence). This CDR3 has 12 amino acids. The CDR3 reads CATSRKGGIQYF. The CDR3 DNA follows: TGTGCCACCAGCAGAAAAGGGGGTATACAGTACTTC.

V is TRBV20-1 and J is TRBJ2-5; 9 positions match TRBD2. The J segment lost 5 bases and the V segment lost 1 base, leaving 8 bases of the junction unmatched. The CDR3 consists of 15 residues. CDR1 DFQATT and CDR2 SNEGSKA come from the germline V gene (reference sequence). In DNA, the CDR3 is TGCAGTGCTAGAGCGACTAGCGGAGGGGAGGAGACCCAGTACTTC. This sequence encodes CSARATSGGEETQYF.

The V and J genes are TRBV12-3 or TRBV12-4 and TRBJ2-2; D gene uncertain. V lost 3 bases and J 6 bases, leaving 5 bases between the germline ends. The CDR3 covers 12 residues. CDR3 sequence reads: CASSFAAGELFF. CDR3 DNA: TGTGCCAGCAGTTTTGCGGCCGGGGAGCTGTTTTTT.

This sequence joins TRBV24-1 and TRBJ2-1; D is perhaps TRBD1 or TRBD2 (5 bases each). This CDR3 is built from 13 residues. The V gene lost 10 bases and the J gene lost 6 bases, with 15 bases spanning the gap. CDR1 and CDR2 (germline): KGHDR, SFDVKD. In nucleotides, the CDR3 is TGTGCCACAGAGGGGCCTAGGTCCAATGAGCAGTTCTTC. This sequence encodes CATEGPRSNEQFF.